This T cell receptor beta chain was captured in a study of T-cell reconstitution after alpha-beta-depleted transplantation in children. The CDR3 consists of 16 residues. Germline loops: CDR1 WSHSY, CDR2 SAAADI. Trimming shortened V by 3 bases and J by 0 bases, and 14 bases separated the two germline ends. As to this clonotype: Its antigen is still unknown.

Study outcomes and limitations: Surviving recipient T cells and thymic progenitors accounted for the high day-60 TCRbeta diversity observed in some patients. In patients about two months after transplant, alpha-beta T cells reportedly arose from several hundred expanded graft clones. T-cell counts and diversity were attributed mostly to newly produced T cells one year after transplant.

The library targeted TCRbeta and was prepared with unique molecular identifiers. TCRdb recomputed calls from the PCR reads with MiXCR, one row per CDR3 protein. The profile shows about a million distinct CDR3 sequences, roughly 31% of them singletons. This chain connects TRBV10-2 to TRBJ1-1, with unresolved D. The TCR originated in a boy in the first two years of life who had a stem cell transplant for SCID, so the T cells may come from the graft donor. Material: PBMCs, mostly from graft donor cells, obtained 360 days after TCRalphabeta/CD19-depleted stem cell transplant. DNA of the CDR3: TGCGCCAGCAGTGACCAGCTAGGGAAAATGAACACTGAAGCTTTCTTT. Translating gives CASSDQLGKMNTEAFF.